This T cell receptor beta chain is from a study of T cell clonotyping in hematopoietic cell transplantation. Study background: Cytoreduction preceded collection of pretransplant recipient samples.

Specified time point: recipient sample about 28 days before transplant, after cytoreduction. The CDR3 is 15 residues long. With V trimmed by 4 bases and J by 0 bases, 1 base remained unmatched. About this clone itself: Its matching antigen is unknown.

Whole-study results and caveats: Recipient TCR diversity dropped after transplant; expanded clonotypes rose from day 30 to 180. No sorting was done, leaving CD4 and CD8 contributions mixed.

The table came from immunoSEQ multiplex PCR; TCRdb's copy has only in-frame clones and leaves some out. The sample shows 15,000 to 20,000 clones, around 88% of them seen only once. V usage is TRBV23-1 and J usage is TRBJ1-5; 9 bases match TRBD1. TRBV23-1 is annotated as an ORF whose role is uncertain. The origin of this receptor is a man between 50 and 59 years old with acute myeloid leukemia. Some clones in this sample may be carry-over from other donors' samples. Specimen: peripheral blood mononuclear cells, collected before stem cell transplant. The CDR3 loop reads CASSPGQGSNQPQHF. Written as DNA, the CDR3 is TGCGCCAGCAGTCCGGGACAGGGTAGCAATCAGCCCCAGCATTTT.